Listed here are 15 T cell receptor beta chains from one sample, sequenced in a study of blood T cells in healthy people across ages. The second PCR ran roughly 7 to 11 cycles with a sample-barcoded 5' primer and J-beta primers. Each CDR3 protein is one row after TCRdb ran MiXCR on the 5' RACE reads. This table has around 790,000 distinct CDR3 sequences, 40% to 50% appearing once. Sequenced sample: blood. All receptors come from a man aged 55 to 70 in good health.

V usage is TRBV13 and J usage is TRBJ1-2; a weak D match, TRBD1 (6 bases). This CDR3 is 18 amino acids long. The germline V gene has CDR1 PRHDT and CDR2 FYEKMQ (reference sequence). V was pared by 5 bases and J by 3 bases, with 25 bases between. CDR3 region: CASSVTPFQGTFDYGYTF. The CDR3 DNA is TGTGCCAGCAGCGTTACACCTTTTCAGGGGACTTTCGACTATGGCTACACCTTC.

V gene TRBV6-1 combines with J gene TRBJ1-5; TRBD1 matches 10 bases. From germline, CDR1 is MNHNS and CDR2 SASEGT. CDR3 length equals 15 residues. Trimming at V came to 6 bases and at J to 6 bases, leaving 8 bases not matched to a gene. DNA of the CDR3: TGTGCCAGCAGCCTAGACAGGGGGCAAAGTCAGCCCCAGCATTTT. Residues: CASSLDRGQSQPQHF.

Note on this clonotype: An end of the junction differs from the germline gene, which may be a read error. The V and J genes are TRBV4-3 and TRBJ2-1; possible D gene TRBD1, 6 bases. The CDR3 contains 13 residues. Germline CDR1 and CDR2: LGHNA and YSLEER. The CDR3 sequence: CASSANPDSERFF. The CDR3 nucleotides read TGCGCCAGCAGCGCAAATCCGGACAGTGAGCGGTTCTTC.

The J gene is TRBJ2-5, the V gene TRBV9, with TRBD2 identical over 16 bases. The germline gives CDR1 SGDLS, CDR2 YYNGEE. The CDR3 has 18 residues. The J segment lost 0 bases and the V segment lost 4 bases, leaving 6 bases of the junction unmatched. The chain's CDR3 is CASSLGLAGGMYQETQYF. In DNA, the CDR3 is TGTGCCAGCAGCTTGGGACTAGCGGGGGGGATGTACCAAGAGACCCAGTACTTC.

The gene calls are TRBV6-2 or TRBV6-3 and TRBJ2-7, with a possible D match to TRBD1 (5 bases). V was cut by 1 base and J by 7 bases, with 23 bases left in between. CDR1 and CDR2 from the germline V gene are MNHEY and SVGEGT. CDR3 length: 17 amino acids. The CDR3 protein is CASSYLGQASSYNEQYF. In DNA form, the CDR3 reads TGTGCCAGCAGTTACTTGGGGCAGGCGAGCTCCTACAATGAGCAGTACTTC.

The chain links TRBV6-5 to TRBJ2-2, with 7 positions matching TRBD1. CDR1 MNHEY and CDR2 SVGAGI come from the germline V gene. V was pared by 6 bases and J by 6 bases, with 13 bases of the junction left unmatched. This CDR3 spans 16 amino acids. CDR3 in amino acids: CASRTRTGPGAGELFF. The CDR3 coding sequence is TGTGCCAGCAGAACTCGGACAGGACCCGGGGCCGGGGAGCTGTTTTTT.

This clonotype has more than one count but fewer than ten. V gene TRBV20-1 combines with J gene TRBJ1-1, with D hard to call. CDR3 size: 11 residues. CDR1 is DFQATT, CDR2 SNEGSKA, per germline (reference sequence). Between the trimmed V and J ends, which lost 7 bases and 0 bases, there was a span of 6 bases. The CDR3 reads CSVQMNTEAFF. The CDR3 bases are TGCAGTGTTCAGATGAACACTGAAGCTTTCTTT.

This clonotype has only a few counts. The gene calls are TRBV5-5 and TRBJ2-1; 10 bases are shared with TRBD1. This CDR3 is built from 18 residues. CDR1 and CDR2 (germline): SGHKS, YYEKEE (reference sequence). With V trimmed by 4 bases and J by 4 bases, 14 bases remained unmatched. DNA for the CDR3: TGTGCCAGCAGCACCAAGACAGGGGGCGACCAAAGGTACAATGAGCAGTTCTTC. Its protein product is CASSTKTGGDQRYNEQFF.

This chain links TRBV20-1 with TRBJ2-5, with D maybe TRBD1 (6 bases). The J call may be faulty, since TRBJ2-7 better matches the DNA end. The CDR3 has 11 residues. Germline V CDR1 and CDR2: DFQATT, SNEGSKA (reference sequence). In DNA, the CDR3 is TGCAGTGCCCGGGACACAAACGAGCAGTACTTC. Encoded protein: CSARDTNEQYF.

In its sample, this clonotype was seen a few times. V is TRBV2 and J is TRBJ2-5; D uncertain. The V and J ends lost 1 base and 7 bases respectively, with 10 bases between them. The CDR3 spans 13 residues. Germline CDR1 and CDR2: SNHLY and FYNNEI. The CDR3 region has the DNA TGTGCCAGCAGTGAAGGTCCCAATGGGACCCAGTACTTC. Translating gives CASSEGPNGTQYF.

Concerning this clonotype: With a much larger clone just one base away, this may be a read error. The chain uses TRBV4-3 and TRBJ1-5; D is ambiguous. The length of the CDR3 is 14 residues. Germline CDR1 reads LGHNA; CDR2 reads YSLEER. The CDR3 nucleotides read TGCGCCTGCAGCCAAGAGCTTAGCAATCAGCCCCAGCATTTT. This encodes CACSQELSNQPQHF.

The gene calls are TRBV27 and TRBJ1-2; D is unresolved. Trimming removed 6 bases from V and 2 bases from J, with 7 bases in between. The CDR3 consists of 12 residues. Germline loops: CDR1 MNHEY, CDR2 SMNVEV (reference sequence). The CDR3 region is CASRSPNYGYTF. The CDR3 DNA reads TGTGCCAGCAGGAGTCCGAACTATGGCTACACCTTC.

This clonotype was counted between two and nine times. The rearrangement links TRBV20-1 to TRBJ1-2; perhaps TRBD1 as D (5 bases). V lost 5 bases and J lost 7, with 8 bases in between. This CDR3 spans 10 amino acids. CDR1 is DFQATT, CDR2 SNEGSKA, per germline (reference sequence). Here the CDR3 reads CSAGGGGYTF. CDR3 DNA sequence: TGCAGTGCTGGGGGGGGTGGCTACACCTTC.

This chain joins TRBV11-1 and TRBJ2-3; unclear D gene. Germline V gene data show CDR1 as SGHAT and CDR2 as FQDESV (reference sequence). V lost 1 base to trimming and J lost 5 bases, with 7 bases between them. The CDR3 totals 13 residues. CDR3 coding DNA: TGTGCCAGCAGCTTAGGTTTCCGAGATACGCAGTATTTT. Its translation is CASSLGFRDTQYF.

The rearrangement joins TRBV11-2 to TRBJ1-2, with D hard to call. V dropped 3 bases and J dropped 4 bases, with 12 bases sitting between them. There are 14 residues in the CDR3. Germline CDR1 is SGHAT and CDR2 is FQNNGV. The CDR3 here is CASSLEVPIYGYTF. CDR3 nucleotide sequence: TGTGCCAGCAGCTTGGAGGTTCCTATCTATGGCTACACCTTC.